This is a list of T cell receptor beta chains from one sample in a study of neurological immune-mediated disorders. TCRdb re-called the 5' RACE reads with MiXCR, one entry per CDR3 protein. The repertoire has 55,000 to 75,000 distinct CDR3 sequences, roughly 4.9% of them found once; the top ten carry around 5.1%. Sample: PBMCs. These receptors all stem from a human donor with multiple sclerosis. The donor label of this sample is uncertain. Both conserved end residues are part of each CDR3. A D gene is named only where the DNA matches it firmly. The listing skips clone size in some rows; elsewhere it reads once, few, many or a size class.

CDR3 protein: CASSLVVAGELFF; CDR3 DNA: TGTGCCAGCAGCTTAGTGGTGGCCGGGGAGCTGTTTTTT; V gene: TRBV7-8; D gene: NA; clone size: many; J gene: TRBJ2-2
CDR3 protein: CASSRDRAVTEAFF; CDR3 DNA: TGCGCCAGCAGCCGTGACAGGGCTGTCACTGAAGCTTTCTTT; V gene: TRBV5-1; D gene: TRBD1; clone size: many; J gene: TRBJ1-1
CDR3 protein: CSAREGRSYGYTF; CDR3 DNA: TGCAGTGCTAGAGAGGGCAGGTCCTATGGCTACACCTTC; V gene: TRBV20-1; D gene: NA; clone size: many; J gene: TRBJ1-2
CDR3 protein: CASSFNPGANTEAFF; CDR3 DNA: TGTGCCAGCAGCTTTAATCCGGGAGCGAACACTGAAGCTTTCTTT; V gene: TRBV7-9; D gene: NA; clone size: many; J gene: TRBJ1-1
CDR3 protein: CSAIAGGGIWTQYF; CDR3 DNA: TGCAGTGCTATAGCGGGGGGGGGCATTTGGACCCAGTACTTC; V gene: TRBV20-1; D gene: TRBD2; clone size: NA; J gene: TRBJ2-5
CDR3 protein: CASTAGTGGDTNEKLFF; CDR3 DNA: TGCGCCAGCACCGCCGGGACAGGGGGCGACACTAATGAAAAACTGTTTTTT; V gene: TRBV10-2; D gene: TRBD1; clone size: few; J gene: TRBJ1-4
CDR3 protein: CASRERGAEAFF; CDR3 DNA: TGTGCCAGCAGGGAACGCGGCGCTGAAGCTTTCTTT; V gene: TRBV2; D gene: NA; clone size: many; J gene: TRBJ1-1
CDR3 protein: CASSLGGRNSPLHF; CDR3 DNA: TGCGCCAGCAGCTTGGGGGGGAGGAATTCACCCCTCCACTTT; V gene: TRBV5-1; D gene: NA; clone size: many; J gene: TRBJ1-6
CDR3 protein: CASSQDPPGQGADEQYF; CDR3 DNA: TGCGCCAGCAGCCAAGACCCACCGGGACAGGGCGCGGACGAGCAGTACTTC; V gene: TRBV4-1; D gene: TRBD1; clone size: many; J gene: TRBJ2-7
CDR3 protein: CASSLGTGKTEAFF; CDR3 DNA: TGTGCCAGCAGCTTAGGAACAGGGAAGACTGAAGCTTTCTTT; V gene: TRBV7-6; D gene: NA; clone size: many; J gene: TRBJ1-1
CDR3 protein: CASRGSGSYEQYF; CDR3 DNA: TGTGCCAGCAGAGGTAGCGGGAGCTACGAGCAGTACTTC; V gene: TRBV6-2/TRBV6-3; D gene: TRBD2; clone size: few; J gene: TRBJ2-7
CDR3 protein: CASSLLQGINEAFF; CDR3 DNA: TGCGCCAGCAGCTTACTACAGGGGATCAATGAAGCTTTCTTT; V gene: TRBV5-1; D gene: TRBD1; clone size: many; J gene: TRBJ1-1
CDR3 protein: CASSPYKGGGELFF; CDR3 DNA: TGTGCCAGCAGTCCCTACAAGGGTGGCGGGGAGCTGTTTTTT; V gene: TRBV12-3/TRBV12-4; D gene: NA; clone size: many; J gene: TRBJ2-2
CDR3 protein: CASSYSLLLPEAFF; CDR3 DNA: TGTGCCAGCAGTTACTCACTACTATTACCTGAAGCTTTCTTT; V gene: TRBV6-5; D gene: NA; clone size: many; J gene: TRBJ1-1
CDR3 protein: CASSQEAQPLGTDTQYF; CDR3 DNA: TGCGCCAGCAGCCAAGAGGCGCAGCCCCTCGGCACAGATACGCAGTATTTT; V gene: TRBV4-1; D gene: NA; clone size: many; J gene: TRBJ2-3
CDR3 protein: CATGTGGPSEAFF; CDR3 DNA: TGTGCCACCGGGACAGGGGGACCCTCTGAAGCTTTCTTT; V gene: TRBV19; D gene: TRBD1; clone size: once; J gene: TRBJ1-1
CDR3 protein: CASSPGRETQYF; CDR3 DNA: TGCGCCAGCAGCCCCGGAAGAGAGACCCAGTACTTC; V gene: TRBV5-1; D gene: NA; clone size: many; J gene: TRBJ2-5
CDR3 protein: CASSDKALGNIQYF; CDR3 DNA: TGTGCCAGCAGTGATAAGGCTCTCGGGAACATTCAGTACTTC; V gene: TRBV6-1; D gene: NA; clone size: few; J gene: TRBJ2-4
CDR3 protein: CSAKDPTGANQPQHF; CDR3 DNA: TGCAGTGCCAAAGACCCGACAGGCGCCAATCAGCCCCAGCATTTT; V gene: TRBV20-1; D gene: NA; clone size: many; J gene: TRBJ1-5
CDR3 protein: CASSLATGIAKNIQYF; CDR3 DNA: TGTGCCAGCAGCTTAGCGACAGGGATAGCCAAAAACATTCAGTACTTC; V gene: TRBV7-9; D gene: TRBD1; clone size: many; J gene: TRBJ2-4